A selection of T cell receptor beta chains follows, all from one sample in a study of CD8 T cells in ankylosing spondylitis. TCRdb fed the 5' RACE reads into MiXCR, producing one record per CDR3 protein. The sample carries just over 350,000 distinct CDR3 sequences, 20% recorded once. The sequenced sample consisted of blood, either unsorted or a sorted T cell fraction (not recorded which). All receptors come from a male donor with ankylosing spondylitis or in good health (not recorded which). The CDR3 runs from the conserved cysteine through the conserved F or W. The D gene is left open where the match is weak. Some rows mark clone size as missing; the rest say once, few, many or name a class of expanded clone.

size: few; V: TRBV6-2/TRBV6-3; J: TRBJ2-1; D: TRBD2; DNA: TGTGCCAGCAGACCTGGGACTAGCGGGGACAATGAGCAGTTCTTC; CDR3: CASRPGTSGDNEQFF
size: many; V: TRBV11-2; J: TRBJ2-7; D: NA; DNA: TGTGCCAGCAGTCTGTTGACCTACGAGCAGTACTTC; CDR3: CASSLLTYEQYF
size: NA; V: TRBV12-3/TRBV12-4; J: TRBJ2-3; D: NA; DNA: TGTGCCAGCAACCGACTAGTCACAGATACGCAGTATTTT; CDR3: CASNRLVTDTQYF
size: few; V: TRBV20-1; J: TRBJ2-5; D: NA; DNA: TGCAGTGCACCTAGGGCGGGGACAGCTGGCGGGACCCAGTACTTC; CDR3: CSAPRAGTAGGTQYF
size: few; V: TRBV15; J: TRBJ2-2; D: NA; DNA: TGTGCCACCAGCGGAACCCAGGCGAACACCGGGGAGCTGTTTTTT; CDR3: CATSGTQANTGELFF
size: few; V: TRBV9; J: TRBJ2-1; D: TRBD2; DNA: TGTGCCAGCAGCGATGCGGGGGAGTCCTACAATGAGCAGTTCTTC; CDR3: CASSDAGESYNEQFF
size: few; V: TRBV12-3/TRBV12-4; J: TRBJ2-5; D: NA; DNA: TGTGCCAGCAGATCGGGGGAAAAGACCCAGTACTTC; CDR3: CASRSGEKTQYF
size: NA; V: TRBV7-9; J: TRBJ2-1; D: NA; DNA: TGTGCCAGCAGCTTCTCCCGGGCGACGAGCTCCTACAATGAGCAGTTCTTC; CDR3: CASSFSRATSSYNEQFF
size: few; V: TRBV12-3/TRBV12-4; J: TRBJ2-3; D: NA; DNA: TGTGCCAGCAGTTTCCAGGGGACTAGCACAGATACGCAGTATTTT; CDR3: CASSFQGTSTDTQYF
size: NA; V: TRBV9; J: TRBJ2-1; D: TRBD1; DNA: TGTGCCAGCAGCGTAGCGGACAGGGTGTTTGGCGAGCAGTTCTTC; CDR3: CASSVADRVFGEQFF
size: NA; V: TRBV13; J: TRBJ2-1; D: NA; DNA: TGTGCCAGCAGCTGGGGCCTCTCCGATGAGCAGTTCTTC; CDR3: CASSWGLSDEQFF
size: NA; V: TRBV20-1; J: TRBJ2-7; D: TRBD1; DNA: TGCAGTGCTAGGGAAGGACAGGGGGCTTACGAGCAGTACTTC; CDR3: CSAREGQGAYEQYF
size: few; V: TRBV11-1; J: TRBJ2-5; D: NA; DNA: TGTGCCAGCAGCTCAGGGCTTCTCGAGACCCAGTACTTC; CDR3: CASSSGLLETQYF
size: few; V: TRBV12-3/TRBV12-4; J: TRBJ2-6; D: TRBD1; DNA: TGTGCCAGCAGTGCCCCTACCGGGACAGTGATTCGCTCTGGGGCCAACGTCCTGACTTTC; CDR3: CASSAPTGTVIRSGANVLTF
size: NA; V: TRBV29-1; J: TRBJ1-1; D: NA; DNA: TGCAGCGGCGTAACAGGGTTTGGTGAAGCTTTCTTT; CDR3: CSGVTGFGEAFF
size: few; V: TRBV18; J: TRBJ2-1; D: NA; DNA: TGTGCCAGCTCCCTGGTGGCGCGGATGAGCTCCTACAATGAGCAGTTCTTC; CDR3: CASSLVARMSSYNEQFF
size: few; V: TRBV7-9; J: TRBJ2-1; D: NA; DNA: TGTGCCAGCAGCATAAAGACTGGGAATGAGCAGTTCTTC; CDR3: CASSIKTGNEQFF
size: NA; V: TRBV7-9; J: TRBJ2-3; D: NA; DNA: TGTGCCAGCAGCCTGTTGGACCCCGTTTTATATACGCAGTATTTT; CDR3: CASSLLDPVLYTQYF
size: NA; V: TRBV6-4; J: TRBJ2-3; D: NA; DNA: TGTGCCAGCAGTGACTCGCCCGGGGCCCCTCCAGATACGCAGTATTTT; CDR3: CASSDSPGAPPDTQYF
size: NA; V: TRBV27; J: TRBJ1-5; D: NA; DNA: TGTGCCAGCAGTCACACCGCGTTGGGGAATAGCAATCAGCCCCAGCATTTT; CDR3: CASSHTALGNSNQPQHF
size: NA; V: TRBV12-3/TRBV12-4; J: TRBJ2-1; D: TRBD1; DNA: TGTGCCAGCAGTTTAGATGTGGACAGGGGTTTTGAGAATGAGCAGTTCTTC; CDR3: CASSLDVDRGFENEQFF
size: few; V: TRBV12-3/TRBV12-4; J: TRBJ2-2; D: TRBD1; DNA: TGTGCCAGCAGTCCCCGGGACAGCTTCACCGGGGAGCTGTTTTTT; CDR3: CASSPRDSFTGELFF
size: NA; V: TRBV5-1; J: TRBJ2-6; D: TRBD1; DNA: TGCGCCAGCAGCTATGGCATCCTCCCGGGACAGGAAAACTCTGGGGCCAACGTCCTGACTTTC; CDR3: CASSYGILPGQENSGANVLTF
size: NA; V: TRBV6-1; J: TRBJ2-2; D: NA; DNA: TGTGCCAGCAGTGAATGGTCAGAGAGGAACGGGGAGCTGTTTTTT; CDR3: CASSEWSERNGELFF
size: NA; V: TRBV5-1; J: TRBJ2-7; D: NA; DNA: TGCGCCAGCAGCTTGGGACAGGGACTTTTCTACGAGCAGTACTTC; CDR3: CASSLGQGLFYEQYF
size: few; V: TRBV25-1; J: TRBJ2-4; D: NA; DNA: TGTGCCAGCAGTGATTCCGGGGAAAACATTCAGTACTTC; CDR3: CASSDSGENIQYF
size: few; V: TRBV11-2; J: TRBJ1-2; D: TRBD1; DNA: TGTGCCAGCAGCCCCCGACTGACAGGGGGATATGGCTACACCTTC; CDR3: CASSPRLTGGYGYTF
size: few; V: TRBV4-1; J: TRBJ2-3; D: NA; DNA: TGCGCCAGCAGCCAAGAACGGGCTTTGGGGACAGATACGCAGTATTTT; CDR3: CASSQERALGTDTQYF
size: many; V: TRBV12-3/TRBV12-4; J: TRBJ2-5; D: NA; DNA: TGTGCCAGCAGTTTTACTGAGACCCAGTACTTC; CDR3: CASSFTETQYF
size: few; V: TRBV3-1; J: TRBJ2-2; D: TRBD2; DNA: TGTGCCAGCAGCCAAGAGACTAGCCCCACCGGGGAGCTGTTTTTT; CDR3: CASSQETSPTGELFF
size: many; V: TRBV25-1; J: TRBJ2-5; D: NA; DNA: TGTGCCAGCAGTGAGCGAGGGGAAGAGACCCAGTACTTC; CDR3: CASSERGEETQYF
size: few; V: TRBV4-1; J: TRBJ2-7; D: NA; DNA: TGCCCTCACTACGAGCAGTACTTC; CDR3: CPHYEQYF
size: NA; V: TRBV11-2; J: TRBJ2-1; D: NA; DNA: TGTGCCAGCAGCTCTGGACACGCCTCCTACAATGAGCAGTTCTTC; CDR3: CASSSGHASYNEQFF
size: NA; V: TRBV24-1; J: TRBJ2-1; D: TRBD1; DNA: TGTGCCACCAGTGATCACACCGGGACAGGGACCAATGAGCAGTTCTTC; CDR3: CATSDHTGTGTNEQFF
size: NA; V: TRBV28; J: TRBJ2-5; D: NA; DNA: TGTGCCAGCAGTCGGGACCTGGAGGGAGAGACCCAGTACTTC; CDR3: CASSRDLEGETQYF
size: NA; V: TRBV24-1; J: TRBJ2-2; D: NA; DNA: TGCGCAACCAGTGGCGACAGCTTGAACACCGGGGAGCTGTTTTTT; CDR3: CATSGDSLNTGELFF
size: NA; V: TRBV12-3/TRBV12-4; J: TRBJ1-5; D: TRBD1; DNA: TGTGCCAGCAGTTCCGGGACAGGACCTAATCAGCCCCAGCATTTT; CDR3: CASSSGTGPNQPQHF
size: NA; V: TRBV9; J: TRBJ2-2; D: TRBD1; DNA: TGTGCCAGCAGCGTACCCCAAGACAGGGCGCACACCGGGGAGCTGTTTTTT; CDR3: CASSVPQDRAHTGELFF
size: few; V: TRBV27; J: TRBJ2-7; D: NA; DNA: TGTGCCAGCAGTTTGTCAGGGGTCGCCGACGAGCAGTACTTC; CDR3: CASSLSGVADEQYF
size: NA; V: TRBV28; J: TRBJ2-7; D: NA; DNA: TGTGCCAGCAGCGCATTTACTCAGGGGTCCACCTACGAGCAGTACTTC; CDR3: CASSAFTQGSTYEQYF
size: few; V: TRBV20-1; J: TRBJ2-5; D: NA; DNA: TGCAGTGCTAGAGATTTCCGGCGGGGAGATCTTCAAGAGACCCAGTACTTC; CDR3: CSARDFRRGDLQETQYF
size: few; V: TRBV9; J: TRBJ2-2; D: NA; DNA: TGTGCCAGCAGCGTTTCGCGGGTTACCGGGGAGCTGTTTTTT; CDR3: CASSVSRVTGELFF
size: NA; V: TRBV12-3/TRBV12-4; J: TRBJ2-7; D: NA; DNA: TGTGCCAGCAGTTTAGCTACGGCTGGTGAGCAGTACTTC; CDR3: CASSLATAGEQYF
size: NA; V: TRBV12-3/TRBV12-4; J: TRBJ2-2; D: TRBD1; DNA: TGTGCCAGCGGCGCCCCACAGGGGGCTGTCGGGGAGCTGTTTTTT; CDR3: CASGAPQGAVGELFF
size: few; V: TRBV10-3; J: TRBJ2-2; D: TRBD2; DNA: TGTGCCATCAGTGAGGCTAGCGGGGGTCCCACCGGGGAGCTGTTTTTT; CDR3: CAISEASGGPTGELFF
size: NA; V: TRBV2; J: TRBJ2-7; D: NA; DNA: TGTGCCAGCAGTGATTATCAGGGTTACGAGCAGTACTTC; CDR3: CASSDYQGYEQYF
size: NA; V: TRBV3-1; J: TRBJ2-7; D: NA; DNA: TGTGCCAGCAGCCAACTGCAGGGGCCCTCCTACGAGCAGTACTTC; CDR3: CASSQLQGPSYEQYF
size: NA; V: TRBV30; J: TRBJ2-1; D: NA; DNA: TGTGCCTGGAGTTGGGCATTGGACGGGGGTGAGCAGTTCTTC; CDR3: CAWSWALDGGEQFF
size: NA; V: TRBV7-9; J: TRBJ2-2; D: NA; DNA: TGTGCCAGCAGCTTAGTGTTTCAATCCACCGGGGAGCTGTTTTTT; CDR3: CASSLVFQSTGELFF
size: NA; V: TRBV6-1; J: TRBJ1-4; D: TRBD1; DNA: TGTGCCAGTAGCCGCCCCGGGACAGAGGAAAAACTGTTTTTT; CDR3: CASSRPGTEEKLFF
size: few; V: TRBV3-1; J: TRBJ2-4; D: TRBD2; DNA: TGTGCCAGCAGCCAAGCCGGGGGGGCCATGAACATTCAGTACTTC; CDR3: CASSQAGGAMNIQYF
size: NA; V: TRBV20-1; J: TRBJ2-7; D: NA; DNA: TGCAGTGCTAGTGCCCCCTCGGACAGCTCCTACGAGCAGTACTTC; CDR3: CSASAPSDSSYEQYF
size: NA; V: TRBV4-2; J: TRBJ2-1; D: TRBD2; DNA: TGTGCCAGCAGCCAAGTGGCTAGCGGGGGGGCCACTAGTCCCCAGTTCTTC; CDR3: CASSQVASGGATSPQFF
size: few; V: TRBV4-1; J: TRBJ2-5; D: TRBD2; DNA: TGCGCCTGCAGCCAAGATCTATTTATTGGCCTAGCGGGGGGCAAAGAGACCCAGTACTTC; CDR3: CACSQDLFIGLAGGKETQYF
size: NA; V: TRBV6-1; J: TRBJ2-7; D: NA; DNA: TGTGCCAGCAGTGCTTCCGGGGCCTACGAGCAGTACTTC; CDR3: CASSASGAYEQYF
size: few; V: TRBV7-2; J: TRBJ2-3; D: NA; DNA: TGTGCCAGCAGCTTAGCGGGGGGGCTCGCAGATACGCAGTATTTT; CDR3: CASSLAGGLADTQYF
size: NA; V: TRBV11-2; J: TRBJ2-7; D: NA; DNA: TGTGCCAGCAGCCTTAGAGGGCTCCTCACCCTCGCCTCCTACGAGCAGTACTTC; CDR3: CASSLRGLLTLASYEQYF
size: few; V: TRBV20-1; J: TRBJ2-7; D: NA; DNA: TGCAGTGCTAGATCAAATCGACACTTCTACGAGCAGTACTTC; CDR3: CSARSNRHFYEQYF
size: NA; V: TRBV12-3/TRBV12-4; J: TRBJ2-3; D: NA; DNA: TGTGCCAGCAGTTTAGGTTTTGGGGCCGAAACCACAGATACGCAGTATTTT; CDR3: CASSLGFGAETTDTQYF
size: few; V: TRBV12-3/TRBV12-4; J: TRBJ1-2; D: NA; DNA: TGTGCCAGCAGTTTCCCGGGGAGGAGGCGGGAGGGCTACACCTTC; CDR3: CASSFPGRRREGYTF